A selection of T cell receptor beta chains follows, all from one sample in a study of patients and donors after allogeneic stem cell transplantation. Via MiXCR, TCRdb re-called the RT-PCR reads, giving one row per CDR3 protein. The profile covers fewer than 500,000 distinct CDR3 sequences, with under 20% appearing a single time and roughly 7% taken by the ten largest. Sequencing was done on a sample of blood, either unsorted or a sorted T cell fraction (not recorded which). These receptors were collected from a human donor who was either an allogeneic HSCT recipient or a stem cell or donor lymphocyte infusion donor (not recorded which). It is not recorded whose cells these are; they may come from a transplant donor. The CDR3 runs from the conserved cysteine through the conserved F or W. A D gene is named only where the DNA matches it firmly. The size of a clone is reported for some rows only, either as once, few or many, or as a class for expanded clones.

D: TRBD2
size: -
J: TRBJ2-5
V: TRBV5-1
DNA: TGCGCCAGCAGCCTAGGGCGGGGGACAGAGACCCAGTACTTC
CDR3: CASSLGRGTETQYF

D: TRBD1
size: few
J: TRBJ2-3
V: TRBV4-1
DNA: TGCGCCAGCAGCCAAGATTACGGGACAGGGGGCTCTTGGGCAGATACGCAGTATTTT
CDR3: CASSQDYGTGGSWADTQYF

D: TRBD1
size: -
J: TRBJ1-1
V: TRBV9
DNA: TGTGCCAGCAGCGTTGGGACAGGGGCCATACCTGAAGCTTTCTTT
CDR3: CASSVGTGAIPEAFF

D: TRBD1
size: -
J: TRBJ2-2
V: TRBV10-3
DNA: TGTGCCATCACCCGGACAGGGTCGGTGAACACCGGGGAGCTGTTTTTT
CDR3: CAITRTGSVNTGELFF

D: TRBD1
size: -
J: TRBJ1-1
V: TRBV18
DNA: TGTGCCAGCTCATCCCGGGACAGGAACACTGAAGCTTTCTTT
CDR3: CASSSRDRNTEAFF

D: -
size: -
J: TRBJ2-7
V: TRBV7-8
DNA: TGTGCCAGCAGCTTAGCGCCCTACAACTCCTACGAGCAGTACTTC
CDR3: CASSLAPYNSYEQYF

D: TRBD2
size: few
J: TRBJ2-7
V: TRBV7-9
DNA: TGTGCCAGCAGCCCCCGAGTAGCGGGAGCCTACGAGCAGTACTTC
CDR3: CASSPRVAGAYEQYF

D: TRBD1
size: many
J: TRBJ1-1
V: TRBV7-2
DNA: TGTGCCAGCAGCCCATGGACAGGACGTGAAGCTTTCTTT
CDR3: CASSPWTGREAFF

D: -
size: few
J: TRBJ1-6
V: TRBV27
DNA: TGTGCCAGCACCCTAGGGGGGTATGGACCCCTCCACTTT
CDR3: CASTLGGYGPLHF

D: -
size: -
J: TRBJ1-3
V: TRBV7-3
DNA: TGTGCCAGCAGCCCCGGACTTGGCTCTGGAAACACCATATATTTT
CDR3: CASSPGLGSGNTIYF

D: -
size: -
J: TRBJ2-5
V: TRBV20-1
DNA: TGCAGTGCTGGGGACGTGCTCCAAGAGACCCAGTACTTC
CDR3: CSAGDVLQETQYF